Presented here are 9 T cell receptor beta chains from one specimen sequenced in a study of blood T cell repertoires in COVID-19. Only in-frame clones appear in the TCRdb table, and some are missing; sequencing was by immunoSEQ multiplex PCR. The sample includes 60,000 to 65,000 clones, approximately 80% of them seen just once. Sequencing input: peripheral blood. These receptors were collected from a man aged 50 to 59 with COVID-19, enrolled during active disease.

The chain combines TRBV10-3 with TRBJ2-4; 11 bases align to TRBD2. Germline V CDR1 and CDR2: ENHRY, SYGVKD. This CDR3 has 20 amino acids. V lost 6 bases, J lost 1 base, and 17 bases stayed unmatched. CDR3 nucleotide sequence: TGTGCCATCAGCGAGAGGTTGCTAGCGGGAGGCCCGGGGGCCAAAAACATTCAGTACTTC. This translates into CAISERLLAGGPGAKNIQYF.

This clone occurred a few times. The chain joins TRBV7-3 to TRBJ2-2; no clear D. Looked up from germline, CDR1 is SGHTA and CDR2 is FQGTGA. The CDR3 is 13 residues long. Deletions cut 1 base from V and 4 bases from J, with 4 bases between. In DNA, the CDR3 is TGTGCCAGCAGCTTAAGAGGCACCGGGGAGCTGTTTTTT. Protein product: CASSLRGTGELFF.

This sequence joins TRBV28 and TRBJ2-1; TRBD2 agrees at 8 bases. The junction had 0 bases not matched to a gene; V was cut back by 2 bases and J by 3 bases. This CDR3 contains 14 residues. The germline gives CDR1 MDHEN, CDR2 SYDVKM. CDR3 loop: CASSLLAGYNEQFF. CDR3 bases: TGTGCCAGCAGTTTACTAGCGGGCTACAATGAGCAGTTCTTC.

The chain has TRBV20-1 and TRBJ2-5; D perhaps matches TRBD2 (6 bases). The CDR3 contains 13 residues. The ends were cut back, 3 bases at V and 6 bases at J, with 14 bases in the middle. CDR1 and CDR2 (germline): DFQATT, SNEGSKA (reference sequence). The CDR3 protein is CSASSTSWQTQYF. Here the CDR3 DNA reads TGCAGTGCTAGTTCGACTAGTTGGCAGACCCAGTACTTC.

The chain uses TRBV2 and TRBJ2-7, with 7 nucleotides matching TRBD2. The V and J ends lost 7 bases and 2 bases, in that order; junction bases with no gene match: 8. This CDR3 comprises 14 residues. CDR1 SNHLY and CDR2 FYNNEI come from the germline V gene. The CDR3 reads CASTLGGKPYEQYF. For the CDR3, the DNA is TGTGCCAGCACCCTGGGAGGGAAACCCTACGAGCAGTACTTC.

This chain connects TRBV6-5 to TRBJ2-7; possible D gene TRBD2, 5 bases. Trimming removed 5 bases at V and 7 bases at J, with 12 bases between. The CDR3 is 12 amino acids. Germline loops: CDR1 MNHEY, CDR2 SVGAGI. CDR3 in amino acids: CASSTGTGEQYF. In DNA, the CDR3 is TGTGCCAGCAGTACGGGAACGGGTGAGCAGTACTTC.

This chain links TRBV5-1 with TRBJ2-2, with 9 bases identical to TRBD2. The length of the CDR3 is 17 residues. V shed 2 bases and J 0 bases; nucleotides not matched to a gene: 5. CDR1 and CDR2 from the germline V gene are SGHRS and YFSETQ. The CDR3 DNA is TGCGCCAGCAGCTTAATAGGCGGGAGGGCGAACACCGGGGAGCTGTTTTTT. Amino acids: CASSLIGGRANTGELFF. The full variable domain, its missing parts supplied by reference TRBV5-1 and TRBJ2-2, is KAGVTQTPRYLIKTRGQQVTLSCSPISGHRSVSWYQQTPGQGLQFLFEYFSETQRNKGNFPGRFSGRQFSNSRSEMNVSTLELGDSALYLCASSLIGGRANTGELFFGEGSRLTVL.

The J gene is TRBJ1-4, the V gene TRBV7-3; D is undetermined. Trimming removed 2 bases at V and 6 bases at J, with 7 bases between. CDR1 is SGHTA and CDR2 is FQGTGA in the germline V gene. The CDR3 length is 13 residues. CDR3 loop: CASSLRRDEKLFF. Here the CDR3 DNA reads TGTGCCAGCAGCTTACGGAGGGATGAAAAACTGTTTTTT.

The chain combines TRBV5-1 with TRBJ1-2, with unresolved D. Per the germline V gene, CDR1 is SGHRS and CDR2 is YFSETQ. The CDR3 loop spans 15 amino acids. Between the trimmed V and J ends, which lost 0 bases and 3 bases, there was a span of 12 bases. The chain's CDR3 is CASSLGHPRDYGYTF. The CDR3 DNA reads TGCGCCAGCAGCTTGGGACACCCGAGGGACTATGGCTACACCTTC.